This T cell receptor beta chain was recovered during a study of prognosis after radiotherapy for stage I lung cancer. Study background: The study enrolled around 13 men and over five women as patients, aged 53 to 84 with a median of about 73 years.

Findings and limits, study-wide: Lower post-radiation Shannon entropy was seen in patients who went on to develop distant metastases.

Multiplex PCR, run in two rounds, amplified TCR beta CDR3 from genomic DNA. Every TRBV and TRBJ gene had its own specific primer in first-round PCR. Via MiXCR, TCRdb re-called the multiplex PCR reads, giving one row per CDR3 protein. This sample yields approximately 23,000 distinct CDR3 sequences, of which 40% are seen a single time; approximately 50% belongs to the top ten. This CDR3 region has 14 residues. Trimming took off 7 bases at V and 2 bases at J, with 16 bases between the two ends. Germline-derived CDR1 and CDR2 are SGHTS and YDEGEE. This clonotype was recorded at least ten times. What it recognizes is unknown.

The source material was PBMCs, sampled before or after stereotactic body radiation therapy (not recorded which). The clonotype originates from a donor at least 50 years old with non-small cell lung cancer. The genes are TRBV5-8 and TRBJ2-7; D is possibly TRBD1 (6 bases). CDR3: CASRRSDRTYEQYF. Written as DNA, the CDR3 is TGTGCCAGCCGGCGATCGGACAGAACCTACGAGCAGTACTTC.